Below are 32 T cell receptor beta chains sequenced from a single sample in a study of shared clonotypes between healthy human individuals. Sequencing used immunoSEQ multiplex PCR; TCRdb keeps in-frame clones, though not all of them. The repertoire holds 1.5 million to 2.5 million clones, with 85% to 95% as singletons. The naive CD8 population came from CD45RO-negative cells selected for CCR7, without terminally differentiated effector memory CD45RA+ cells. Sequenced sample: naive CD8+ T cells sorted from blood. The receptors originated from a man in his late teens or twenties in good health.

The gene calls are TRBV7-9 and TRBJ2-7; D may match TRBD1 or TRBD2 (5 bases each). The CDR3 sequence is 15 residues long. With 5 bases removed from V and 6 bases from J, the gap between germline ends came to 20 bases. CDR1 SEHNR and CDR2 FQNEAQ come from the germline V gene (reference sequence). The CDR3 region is CASSQILGAVGEQYF. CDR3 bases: TGTGCCAGCAGCCAGATCCTCGGGGCCGTCGGCGAGCAGTACTTC.

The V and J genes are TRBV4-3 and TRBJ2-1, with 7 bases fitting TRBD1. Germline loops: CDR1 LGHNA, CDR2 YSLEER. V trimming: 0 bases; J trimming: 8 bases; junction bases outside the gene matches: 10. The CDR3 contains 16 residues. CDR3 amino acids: CASSQDEGLGGHEQFF. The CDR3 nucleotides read TGCGCCAGCAGCCAAGATGAAGGGCTAGGGGGCCATGAGCAGTTCTTC.

In DNA form, the CDR3 reads TGTGCCAGCAGTTCAAGCGGAGGCACAGATACGCAGTATTTT. Protein: CASSSSGGTDTQYF. The genes are TRBV4-2 and TRBJ2-3; TRBD2 might be the D (5 bases). This CDR3 contains 14 residues. Germline assignment: CDR1 LGHNA and CDR2 YNFKEQ. V was shortened by 6 bases and J by 1 base, with 11 bases between the two germline ends.

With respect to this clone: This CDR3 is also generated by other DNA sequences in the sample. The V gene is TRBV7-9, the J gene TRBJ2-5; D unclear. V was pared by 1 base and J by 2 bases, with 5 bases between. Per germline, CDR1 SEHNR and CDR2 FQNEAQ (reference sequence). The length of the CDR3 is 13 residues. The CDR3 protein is CASSLGQQETQYF. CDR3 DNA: TGTGCCAGCAGCTTAGGTCAGCAAGAGACCCAGTACTTC. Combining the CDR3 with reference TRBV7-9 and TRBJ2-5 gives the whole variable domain DTGVSQNPRHKITKRGQNVTFRCDPISEHNRLYWYRQTLGQGPEFLTYFQNEAQLEKSRLLSDRFSAERPKGSFSTLEIQRTEQGDSAMYLCASSLGQQETQYFGPGTRLLVL.

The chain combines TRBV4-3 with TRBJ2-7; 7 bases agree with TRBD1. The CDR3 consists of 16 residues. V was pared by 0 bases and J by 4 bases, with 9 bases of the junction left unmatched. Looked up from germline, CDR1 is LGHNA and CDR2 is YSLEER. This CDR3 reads CASSQDIGTEPYEQYF. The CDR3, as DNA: TGCGCCAGCAGCCAAGATATAGGGACAGAGCCTTACGAGCAGTACTTC.

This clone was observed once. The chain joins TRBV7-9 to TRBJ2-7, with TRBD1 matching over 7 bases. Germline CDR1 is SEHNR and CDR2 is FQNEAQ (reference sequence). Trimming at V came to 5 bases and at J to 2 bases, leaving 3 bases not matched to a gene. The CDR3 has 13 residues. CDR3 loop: CASSTGVAYEQYF. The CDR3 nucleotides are TGTGCCAGCAGCACAGGGGTGGCCTACGAGCAGTACTTC.

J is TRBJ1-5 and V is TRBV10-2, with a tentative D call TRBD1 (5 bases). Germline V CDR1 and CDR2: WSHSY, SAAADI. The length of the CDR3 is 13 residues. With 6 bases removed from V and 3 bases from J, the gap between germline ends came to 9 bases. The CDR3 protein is CASSPGFNQPQHF. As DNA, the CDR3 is TGCGCCAGCAGCCCAGGGTTCAATCAGCCCCAGCATTTT.

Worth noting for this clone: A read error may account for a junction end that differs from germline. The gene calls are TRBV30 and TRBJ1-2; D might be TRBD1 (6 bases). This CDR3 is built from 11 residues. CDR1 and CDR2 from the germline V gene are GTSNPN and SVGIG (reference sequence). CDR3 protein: CAWSYNEGVSF. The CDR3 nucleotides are TGTGCCTGGAGTTACAACGAGGGGGTCTCCTTC.

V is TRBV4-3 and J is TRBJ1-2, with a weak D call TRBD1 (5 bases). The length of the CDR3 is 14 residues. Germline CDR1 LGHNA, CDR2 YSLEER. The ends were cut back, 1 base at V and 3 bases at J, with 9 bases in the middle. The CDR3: CASSQAGGDYGYTF. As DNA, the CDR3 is TGCGCCAGCAGCCAAGCAGGAGGGGACTATGGCTACACCTTC.

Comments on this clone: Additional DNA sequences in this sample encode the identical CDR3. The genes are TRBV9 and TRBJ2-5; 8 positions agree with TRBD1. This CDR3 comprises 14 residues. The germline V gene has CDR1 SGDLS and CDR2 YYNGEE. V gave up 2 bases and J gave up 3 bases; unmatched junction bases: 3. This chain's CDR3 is CASSVDRGEETQYF. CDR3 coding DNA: TGTGCCAGCAGCGTTGACAGGGGTGAAGAGACCCAGTACTTC.

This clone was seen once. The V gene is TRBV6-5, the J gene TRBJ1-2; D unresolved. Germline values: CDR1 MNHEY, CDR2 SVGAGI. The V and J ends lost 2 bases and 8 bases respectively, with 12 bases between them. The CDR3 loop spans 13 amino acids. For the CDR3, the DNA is TGTGCCAGCAGTTACGGAGAGGTATCCGGCTACACCTTC. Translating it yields CASSYGEVSGYTF.

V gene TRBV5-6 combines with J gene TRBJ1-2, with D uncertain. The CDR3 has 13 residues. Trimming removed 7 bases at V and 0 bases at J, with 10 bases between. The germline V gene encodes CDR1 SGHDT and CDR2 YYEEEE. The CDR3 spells CASAGHSNYGYTF. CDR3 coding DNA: TGTGCCAGCGCAGGCCATTCTAACTATGGCTACACCTTC.

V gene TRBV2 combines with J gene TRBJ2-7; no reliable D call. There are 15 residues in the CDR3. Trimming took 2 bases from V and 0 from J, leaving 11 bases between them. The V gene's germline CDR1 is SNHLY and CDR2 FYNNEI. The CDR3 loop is CASSEPPSNSYEQYF. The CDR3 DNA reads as TGTGCCAGCAGTGAACCCCCCAGCAACTCCTACGAGCAGTACTTC.

CDR3 DNA sequence: TGCGCCAGCAGTGCTACGCTAGCGGGCGGATTCTACGAGCAGTACTTC. It codes for CASSATLAGGFYEQYF. The chain is built from TRBV10-2 and TRBJ2-7; TRBD2 matches at 8 bases. The germline V gene encodes CDR1 WSHSY and CDR2 SAAADI. The CDR3 is 16 amino acids. V gave up 4 bases and J gave up 3 bases; unmatched junction bases: 11.

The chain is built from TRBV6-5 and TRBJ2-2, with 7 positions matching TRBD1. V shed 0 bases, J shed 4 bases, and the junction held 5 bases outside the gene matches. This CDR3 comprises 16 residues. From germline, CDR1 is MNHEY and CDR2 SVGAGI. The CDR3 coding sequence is TGTGCCAGCAGTTACTCACCGGGACAGCCCACCGGGGAGCTGTTTTTT. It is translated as CASSYSPGQPTGELFF.

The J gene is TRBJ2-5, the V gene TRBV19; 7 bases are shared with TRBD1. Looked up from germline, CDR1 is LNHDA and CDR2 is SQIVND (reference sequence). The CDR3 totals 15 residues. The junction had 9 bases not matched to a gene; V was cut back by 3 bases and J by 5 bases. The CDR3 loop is CASSIPGQVRETQYF. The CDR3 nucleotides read TGTGCCAGTAGTATTCCCGGACAGGTCAGGGAGACCCAGTACTTC.

Written as DNA, the CDR3 is TGTGCCAGCAGTATTAGGGGGGCGAGCACAGATACGCAGTATTTT. Translating gives CASSIRGASTDTQYF. This chain links TRBV2 with TRBJ2-3; D is possibly TRBD1 or TRBD2 (6 bases each). Germline CDR1 reads SNHLY; CDR2 reads FYNNEI. Trimming cost V 5 bases and J 0 bases, with 12 bases left between them. The CDR3 covers 15 residues.

The CDR3, as DNA: TGCGCCAGCAGCCCGCCCGGGACAGGGGTCTACGAGCAGTACTTC. Its protein product is CASSPPGTGVYEQYF. This chain connects TRBV5-1 to TRBJ2-7; 10 bases are a match to TRBD1. Per the germline V gene, CDR1 is SGHRS and CDR2 is YFSETQ. J gave up 3 bases and V 4 bases, and 7 bases lay outside the gene matches. The CDR3 spans 15 residues.

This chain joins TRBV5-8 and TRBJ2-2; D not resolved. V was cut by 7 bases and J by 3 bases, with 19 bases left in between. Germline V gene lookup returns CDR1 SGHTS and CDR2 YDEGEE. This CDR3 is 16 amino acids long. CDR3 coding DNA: TGTGCCAGCGGGTTCCCGGCGGCGGTCTACACCGGGGAGCTGTTTTTT. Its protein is CASGFPAAVYTGELFF.

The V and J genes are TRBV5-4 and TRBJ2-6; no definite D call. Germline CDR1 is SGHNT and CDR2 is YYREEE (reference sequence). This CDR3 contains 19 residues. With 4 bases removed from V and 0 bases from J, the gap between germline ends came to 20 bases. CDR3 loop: CASSPLGKAPVSGANVLTF. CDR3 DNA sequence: TGTGCCAGCAGCCCCCTGGGCAAAGCCCCCGTCTCTGGGGCCAACGTCCTGACTTTC.

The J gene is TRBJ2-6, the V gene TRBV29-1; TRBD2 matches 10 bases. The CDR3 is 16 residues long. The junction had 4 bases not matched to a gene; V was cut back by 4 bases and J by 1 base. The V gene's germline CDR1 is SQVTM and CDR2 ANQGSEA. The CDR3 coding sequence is TGCAGCGTTGGTATTAGCGGGAGGTCTGGGGCCAACGTCCTGACTTTC. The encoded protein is CSVGISGRSGANVLTF.

For the CDR3, the DNA is TGTGCCAGCAGCCCCGGGACTAGCGACCCGACCCAGTACTTC. Its translation is CASSPGTSDPTQYF. The V call is TRBV7-2, the J call TRBJ2-5; 10 bases agree with TRBD2. The CDR3 contains 14 residues. V lost 5 bases and J lost 7; bases outside the gene matches: 7. Germline V gene data show CDR1 as SGHTA and CDR2 as FQGNSA.

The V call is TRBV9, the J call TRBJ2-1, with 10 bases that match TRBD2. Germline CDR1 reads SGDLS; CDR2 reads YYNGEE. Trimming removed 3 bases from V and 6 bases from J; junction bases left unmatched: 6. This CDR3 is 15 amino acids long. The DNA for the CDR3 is TGTGCCAGCAGCGCCCGGACTAGCGGTTTCAATGAGCAGTTCTTC. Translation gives CASSARTSGFNEQFF. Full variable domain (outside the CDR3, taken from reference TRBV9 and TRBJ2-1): DSGVTQTPKHLITATGQRVTLRCSPRSGDLSVYWYQQSLDQGLQFLIQYYNGEERAKGNILERFSAQQFPDLHSELNLSSLELGDSALYFCASSARTSGFNEQFFGPGTRLTVL.

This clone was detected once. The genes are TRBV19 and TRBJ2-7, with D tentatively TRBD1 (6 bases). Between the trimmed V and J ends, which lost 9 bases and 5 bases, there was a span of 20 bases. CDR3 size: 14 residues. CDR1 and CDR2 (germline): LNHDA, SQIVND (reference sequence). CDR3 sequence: CASTRGQGFHEQYF. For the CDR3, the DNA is TGTGCCAGCACCCGAGGGCAGGGGTTCCACGAGCAGTACTTC.

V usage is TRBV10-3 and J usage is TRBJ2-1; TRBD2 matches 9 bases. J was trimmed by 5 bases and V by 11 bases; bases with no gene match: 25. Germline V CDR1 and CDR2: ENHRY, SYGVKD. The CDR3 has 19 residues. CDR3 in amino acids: CAAQGQGGSGGPQDNEQFF. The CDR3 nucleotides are TGTGCCGCGCAAGGGCAGGGAGGGAGCGGGGGGCCCCAAGACAATGAGCAGTTCTTC.

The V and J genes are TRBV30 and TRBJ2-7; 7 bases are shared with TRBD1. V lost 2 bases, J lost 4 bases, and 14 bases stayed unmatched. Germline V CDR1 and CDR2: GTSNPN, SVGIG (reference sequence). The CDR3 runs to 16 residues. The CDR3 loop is CAWSPSIIGTEYEQYF. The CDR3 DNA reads TGTGCCTGGAGTCCCAGTATAATCGGGACAGAGTACGAGCAGTACTTC.

CDR3 residues: CAWSVLQNYEQYF. The DNA for the CDR3 is TGTGCCTGGAGCGTTCTCCAGAACTACGAGCAGTACTTC. V and J are TRBV30 and TRBJ2-7, with D unresolved. CDR1 and CDR2 (germline): GTSNPN, SVGIG (reference sequence). This CDR3 spans 13 amino acids. Between the trimmed V and J ends, which lost 3 bases and 3 bases, there was a span of 12 bases.

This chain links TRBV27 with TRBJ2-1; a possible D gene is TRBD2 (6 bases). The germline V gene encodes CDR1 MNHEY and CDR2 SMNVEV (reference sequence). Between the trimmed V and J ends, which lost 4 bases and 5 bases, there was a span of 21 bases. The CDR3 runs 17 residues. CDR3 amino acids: CASSSTLARRAHNEQFF. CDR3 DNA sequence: TGTGCCAGCAGTTCGACCCTAGCGCGACGAGCCCACAATGAGCAGTTCTTC.

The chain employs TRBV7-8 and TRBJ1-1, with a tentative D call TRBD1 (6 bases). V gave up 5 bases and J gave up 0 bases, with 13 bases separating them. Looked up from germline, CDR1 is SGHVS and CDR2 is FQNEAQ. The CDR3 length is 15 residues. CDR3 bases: TGTGCCAGCAGCCCGAGGACAGACATGAACACTGAAGCTTTCTTT. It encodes CASSPRTDMNTEAFF. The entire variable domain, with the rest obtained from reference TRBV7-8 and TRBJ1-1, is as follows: GAGVSQSPRYKVAKRGQDVALRCDPISGHVSLFWYQQALGQGPEFLTYFQNEAQLDKSGLPSDRFFAERPEGSVSTLKIQRTQQEDSAVYLCASSPRTDMNTEAFFGQGTRLTVV.

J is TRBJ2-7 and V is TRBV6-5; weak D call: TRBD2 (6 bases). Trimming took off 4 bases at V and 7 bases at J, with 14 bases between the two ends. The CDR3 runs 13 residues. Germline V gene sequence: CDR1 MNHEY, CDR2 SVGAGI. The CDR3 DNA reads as TGTGCCAGCAGTTTCGGGCCCGCGGGGGAGCAGTACTTC. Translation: CASSFGPAGEQYF.

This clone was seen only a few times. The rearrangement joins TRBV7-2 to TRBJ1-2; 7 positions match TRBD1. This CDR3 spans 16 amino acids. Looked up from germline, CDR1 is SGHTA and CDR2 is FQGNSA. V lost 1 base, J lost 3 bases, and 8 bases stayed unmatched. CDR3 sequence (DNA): TGTGCCAGCAGCTTAGATATCCCACAGGGGTACTATGGCTACACCTTC. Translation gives CASSLDIPQGYYGYTF.

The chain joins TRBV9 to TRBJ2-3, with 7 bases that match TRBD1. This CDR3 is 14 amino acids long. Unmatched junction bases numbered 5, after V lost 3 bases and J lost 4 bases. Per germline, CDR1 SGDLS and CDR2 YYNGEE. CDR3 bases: TGTGCCAGCAGCGCTGCGACAGGGTCAGATACGCAGTATTTT. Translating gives CASSAATGSDTQYF.